This T cell receptor (beta chain) was captured in a study of control samples from healthy donors and cancer patients. Measured with immunoSEQ multiplex PCR; TCRdb has only the in-frame clones, and not every one. This table holds about 89,000 clones, more than 70% found once. This CDR3 contains 15 residues. From germline, CDR1 is SGHDT and CDR2 YYEEEE. The V and J ends lost 4 bases and 3 bases, in that order; junction bases with no gene match: 7. Input material: blood. This clonotype originated in a woman in her 40s in good health. V gene TRBV5-6 combines with J gene TRBJ2-3, with TRBD2 matching 8 bases. The CDR3: CASSLLAGGTDTQYF. The CDR3, as DNA: TGTGCCAGCAGCCTTCTAGCGGGCGGAACAGATACGCAGTATTTT.